This paragraph reports one T cell receptor beta chain. This clone was seen only once. What this receptor recognizes is not known. It has no much larger one-base neighbor in the sample; base qualities were not kept. The CDR3 starts with the cysteine, ends with the phenylalanine, and has 13 residues. The retained sequence is limited to the CDR3, 39 bases, with the frame set at the first base. Reading the germline V gene gives CDR1 MDHEN and CDR2 SYDVKM. V is shortened by 5 bases, J by 2 bases, and the region joining them spans 7 bases. Whole blood was collected in K2EDTA tubes by collaborating institutions according to the institutions' own protocols. For TCRbeta analysis, collaborator samples were shipped as frozen whole blood, as isolated PBMCs, or as DNA extracted from either sample type. TCRbeta CDR3 regions were amplified from genomic DNA by means of the immunoSEQ Assay, a bias-controlled multiplex PCR. The original methods were these. The number of nucleated cells in each sample was estimated from the amplification of reference gene primers within the assay. Sequence reads were collapsed and filtered to measure the absolute abundance of every unique TCRbeta CDR3 rearrangement. Productive Simpson clonality was computed per sample as the square root of Simpson's diversity index over productive rearrangements. TCRdb took over this immuneACCESS table, retaining in-frame rearrangements with V and J assigned. Such tables are incomplete; in checked studies, under half of the missing clones stem from an unresolved V gene, and the remainder is unexplained. The DNA gave D and trimming, while V, J and clone size come from that table. Within this sample are 310,000 or so clones, with about 87% of them counted one time only. In total, the top ten clones hold 1.3% of the sample.

The record originates from a study of blood T cell repertoires in COVID-19 (dated by TCRdb to 2020 to 2022). About the investigation overall: Samples from collaborators originated in the United States, Italy and Spain and spanned both the acute and convalescent phases of COVID-19. The prospective study material was composed of cDNA or gDNA derived from T cells, B-cell-depleted T cells, or PBMCs. Subjects who had been exposed to COVID-19, were actively infected with it, or had recovered from it provided the deeply sampled blood TCRbeta repertoires that made up the dataset. The repertoires were released in a freely available public database intended as a resource for research on the immune response to SARS-CoV-2. Samples came from the ongoing ImmuneRACE study (first 160 participants) plus 1,254 subjects from 6 global collaborators. A de-identified subject ID, COVID-19 status, age in years and sex were almost always included in the sample metadata. Where available, HLA class I and class II types were obtained from metadata supplied by the sample provider rather than from assay-based typing.

The full study reports these points: The quantity of clinical and demographic metadata differed by source and by participant and was supplied without curation.

The sequencing input was peripheral blood. The sequence was collected from a man aged 65-85 years with acute or convalescent COVID-19. This chain joins TRBV28 to TRBJ1-3, with no reliable assignment of the D segment. The DNA sequence reads TGTGCCAGCAGTCGGTTAGCTGGAAACACCATATATTTT. Translation gives CASSRLAGNTIYF.